Shown below are 20 T cell receptor beta chains from a single sample sequenced in a study of a mutant IDH1 vaccine in newly diagnosed glioma (dated by TCRdb to the early 2020s). The library came from the immunoSEQ multiplex PCR assay. TCRdb's version of the immuneACCESS table is confined to in-frame rearrangements and falls short of the full clone set. An unresolved V gene accounts for under half of the shortfall where checked; the remainder is of unknown origin. This sample has about 56,000 clones in its table, and 83% of those were observed once. Jointly, the top ten make up about 3.3% of the sample. Reading the label with the study, this specimen's time point is: week 47, end of study. Every vaccine dose consisted of 300 ug of a 20-mer mutant IDH1 peptide in Montanide, administered subcutaneously together with topical imiquimod. The antigens these receptors bind are not known. The material sequenced was PBMCs, taken from a glioma patient whose treatment included an IDH1 peptide vaccine. These receptors were collected from a woman aged 45 to 65 with glioma.

The chain is built from TRBV5-1 and TRBJ2-7, with 7 bases matching TRBD1. After removal of 1 base from V and 11 bases from J, the junction contained 15 bases not matched to a gene. The germline CDR1 and CDR2 sequences are SGHRS and YFSETQ. The CDR3 runs 15 residues. CDR3 nucleotide sequence: TGCGCCAGCAGCTTGCGCCGGGACAGCCAAGACTTAAAGTACTTC. Encoded protein: CASSLRRDSQDLKYF.

This chain joins TRBV10-1 and TRBJ1-4; D call uncertain. Germline V gene sequence: CDR1 WNHNN, CDR2 SYGVQD (reference sequence). The CDR3 loop spans 15 amino acids. V was clipped by 0 bases and J by 9 bases, with 14 bases between them. CDR3 residues: CASSESREPRKKLFF. For the CDR3, the DNA is TGCGCCAGCAGTGAGTCTCGGGAACCCAGGAAAAAACTGTTTTTT.

The chain combines TRBV9 with TRBJ1-5; D not certain. This CDR3 contains 14 residues. CDR1 is SGDLS and CDR2 is YYNGEE in the germline V gene. Between the trimmed V and J ends, which lost 3 bases and 0 bases, there was a span of 7 bases. The CDR3 spells CASSEGDSNQPQHF. The CDR3 nucleotides read TGTGCCAGCAGCGAAGGAGATAGCAATCAGCCCCAGCATTTT.

The chain employs TRBV5-1 and TRBJ1-4, with D perhaps matching TRBD1 (5 bases). The V end lost 3 bases, the J end lost 5 bases, and 11 bases lay between the germline ends. The length of the CDR3 is 14 residues. Germline V gives CDR1 SGHRS, CDR2 YFSETQ. The CDR3: CASSSQGRNEKLFF. Here the CDR3 DNA reads TGCGCCAGCAGCTCCCAGGGCCGAAATGAAAAACTGTTTTTT.

The V call is TRBV7-2, the J call TRBJ1-2, with no clear D. The CDR3 has 13 amino acids. Between the trimmed V and J ends, which lost 0 bases and 4 bases, there was a span of 6 bases. The germline CDR1 and CDR2 sequences are SGHTA and FQGNSA. CDR3 nucleotides: TGTGCCAGCAGCTTAGCGCCGAGCTATGGCTACACCTTC. This gives the protein CASSLAPSYGYTF.

This clone was observed a handful of times. The chain couples TRBV6-1 to TRBJ1-3, with TRBD1 matching 10 bases. The CDR3 spans 17 residues. Germline lookup yields CDR1 MNHNS and CDR2 SASEGT. J was trimmed by 0 bases and V by 4 bases; bases with no gene match: 6. CDR3 region: CASSGDRGLVSGNTIYF. The DNA of the CDR3 is TGTGCCAGCAGTGGGGACAGGGGTCTTGTCTCTGGAAACACCATATATTTT.

The J gene is TRBJ1-6, the V gene TRBV11-2; tentatively, D is TRBD1 (5 bases). The CDR3 length is 14 residues. Germline V lookup: CDR1 SGHAT, CDR2 FQNNGV. The V and J ends lost 4 bases and 7 bases respectively, with 11 bases between them. For the CDR3, the DNA is TGTGCCAGCAGCTCCCCTGGGGGGAATTCACCCCTCCACTTT. Its protein is CASSSPGGNSPLHF.

This chain uses TRBV4-3 with TRBJ2-5; unclear D gene. The V end was cut by 0 bases, the J end by 4 bases, with 15 bases between. There are 16 residues in the CDR3. CDR1 and CDR2 (germline): LGHNA, YSLEER. Here the CDR3 reads CASSQESSPFGETQYF. DNA for the CDR3: TGCGCCAGCAGCCAAGAGTCCAGTCCTTTCGGAGAGACCCAGTACTTC.

The rearrangement uses TRBV7-2 and TRBJ1-1; D not certain. The germline CDR1 and CDR2 sequences are SGHTA and FQGNSA. Trimming took 5 bases from V and 5 from J, leaving 9 bases between them. The CDR3 extends over 12 amino acids. This CDR3 reads CASSKTGTEAFF. The CDR3 bases are TGTGCCAGCAGCAAAACTGGAACTGAAGCTTTCTTT. Supplemented by reference TRBV7-2 and TRBJ1-1, the full variable domain reads GAGVSQSPSNKVTEKGKDVELRCDPISGHTALYWYRQSLGQGLEFLIYFQGNSAPDKSGLPSDRFSAERTGGSVSTLTIQRTQQEDSAVYLCASSKTGTEAFFGQGTRLTVV.

The rearrangement joins TRBV5-1 to TRBJ2-2; TRBD2 might be the D (6 bases). The V and J ends lost 0 bases and 3 bases respectively, with 9 bases between them. Germline CDR1 SGHRS, CDR2 YFSETQ. The CDR3 sequence is 15 residues long. Written as DNA, the CDR3 is TGCGCCAGCAGCTTGGGGAGGGCGGACACCGGGGAGCTGTTTTTT. Its protein is CASSLGRADTGELFF. Using reference TRBV5-1 and TRBJ2-2 for the parts outside the CDR3, the full variable domain is KAGVTQTPRYLIKTRGQQVTLSCSPISGHRSVSWYQQTPGQGLQFLFEYFSETQRNKGNFPGRFSGRQFSNSRSEMNVSTLELGDSALYLCASSLGRADTGELFFGEGSRLTVL.

The gene calls are TRBV2 and TRBJ1-6; the D is unclear. This CDR3 spans 14 amino acids. Trimming shortened V by 11 bases and J by 6 bases, and 17 bases separated the two germline ends. Germline V gene sequence: CDR1 SNHLY, CDR2 FYNNEI. The CDR3 sequence: CAGRLTLFNSPLHF. The CDR3 coding sequence is TGTGCCGGACGACTGACACTATTTAATTCACCCCTCCACTTT.

The chain joins TRBV5-1 to TRBJ1-4, with no clear D. This CDR3 region has 14 residues. V was shortened by 0 bases and J by 4 bases, with 7 bases between the two germline ends. Germline V lookup: CDR1 SGHRS, CDR2 YFSETQ. CDR3 nucleotides: TGCGCCAGCAGCTTGGACAGCTATAATGAAAAACTGTTTTTT. Its protein product is CASSLDSYNEKLFF.

There are a few counts of this clone. The V gene is TRBV30, the J gene TRBJ1-4; TRBD1 agrees at 9 bases. This CDR3 comprises 15 residues. CDR1 and CDR2 (germline): GTSNPN, SVGIG (reference sequence). After removal of 5 bases from V and 7 bases from J, the junction contained 11 bases not matched to a gene. The CDR3 nucleotides are TGTGCCTGGGACGGGGAACAGGGGGCGCGTGAAAAACTGTTTTTT. This translates into CAWDGEQGAREKLFF.

CDR3 protein: CASSFYQGGEQYF. DNA of the CDR3: TGTGCCAGCAGTTTTTATCAGGGCGGCGAGCAGTACTTC. V usage is TRBV28 and J usage is TRBJ2-7, with D perhaps TRBD1 (5 bases). In germline, CDR1 is MDHEN, CDR2 SYDVKM. The CDR3 consists of 13 residues. Trimming removed 3 bases from V and 6 bases from J, with 12 bases in between.

The rearrangement uses TRBV10-3 and TRBJ1-1; D remains ambiguous. This CDR3 region has 11 residues. The germline V gene has CDR1 ENHRY and CDR2 SYGVKD. V lost 7 bases and J 5 bases, leaving 8 bases between the germline ends. The CDR3 DNA reads as TGTGCCATCATGGACCTGACTGAAGCTTTCTTT. Translation gives CAIMDLTEAFF.

The V call is TRBV30, the J call TRBJ2-5; D may be TRBD1 (6 bases). The germline V gene encodes CDR1 GTSNPN and CDR2 SVGIG (reference sequence). This CDR3 region has 12 residues. V was clipped by 4 bases and J by 4 bases, with 10 bases between them. CDR3 amino acids: CAWTGQRETQYF. The CDR3 nucleotides read TGTGCCTGGACTGGACAGAGAGAGACCCAGTACTTC.

This clone was seen just once. The chain has TRBV18 and TRBJ1-1; D ambiguous. Trimming shortened V by 3 bases and J by 5 bases, and 13 bases separated the two germline ends. CDR3 length: 14 amino acids. Germline-derived CDR1 and CDR2 are KGHSH and LQKENI. The DNA of the CDR3 is TGTGCCAGCTCACCTAACGGTAGAGGGACTGAAGCTTTCTTT. This codes for CASSPNGRGTEAFF.

The CDR3 here is CASRGQGQYSPLHF. CDR3 sequence (DNA): TGCGCCAGCAGGGGGCAGGGCCAATATTCACCCCTCCACTTT. This rearrangement joins TRBV4-3 to TRBJ1-6, with a tentative D call TRBD1 (5 bases). Germline V CDR1 and CDR2: LGHNA, YSLEER. V was trimmed by 6 bases and J by 8 bases, leaving 14 bases between them. There are 14 residues in the CDR3.

The rearrangement links TRBV30 to TRBJ1-1; no firm D call. CDR3 size: 13 residues. Trimming pared 3 bases from V and 0 bases from J, leaving 8 bases between. Germline assignment: CDR1 GTSNPN and CDR2 SVGIG (reference sequence). The CDR3 sequence: CAWRGGLNTEAFF. Here the CDR3 DNA reads TGTGCCTGGAGGGGCGGATTGAACACTGAAGCTTTCTTT.

This clone was observed a few times. The chain links TRBV10-3 to TRBJ1-3; D unresolved. The CDR3 spans 12 residues. Germline CDR1 and CDR2: ENHRY and SYGVKD. V lost 4 bases and J lost 2, with 3 bases in between. CDR3 nucleotide sequence: TGTGCCATCAGTGTTCCTGGAAACACCATATATTTT. Its translation is CAISVPGNTIYF.